A single sample gave rise to the 23 T cell receptor beta chains below, sequenced in a study of blood T cells in healthy people across ages. A second PCR, run for about 7 to 12 cycles, used a sample-barcoded 5' primer plus a J-beta primer mix. TCRdb re-analysed the 5' RACE reads in MiXCR, keeping a single row per CDR3 protein. The sample consists of 1.5 million to 2 million distinct CDR3 sequences, just under 50% of them appearing once. Material: blood. Source of these receptors: a woman aged 40 to 49 in good health.

Only a few counts were recorded for this clonotype. J is TRBJ2-1 and V is TRBV20-1, with 7 bases matching TRBD1. Germline V lookup: CDR1 DFQATT, CDR2 SNEGSKA (reference sequence). The CDR3 contains 16 residues. V lost 4 bases, J lost 3 bases, and 12 bases stayed unmatched. CDR3 protein: CSAIGAPNRGYNEQFF. CDR3 nucleotide sequence: TGCAGTGCTATAGGGGCCCCGAACAGGGGCTACAATGAGCAGTTCTTC.

This chain connects TRBV27 to TRBJ1-5, with TRBD1 as a possible D gene (6 bases). Germline V gene data show CDR1 as MNHEY and CDR2 as SMNVEV (reference sequence). This CDR3 contains 14 residues. V lost 8 bases, J lost 2 bases, and 13 bases lay in between. The CDR3 sequence: CASGGGGRNQPQHF. For the CDR3, the DNA is TGTGCCAGCGGGGGCGGGGGTCGCAATCAGCCCCAGCATTTT.

The chain combines TRBV7-2 with TRBJ2-7; the match to TRBD1 covers 8 bases. Germline CDR1 reads SGHTA; CDR2 reads FQGNSA. CDR3 length: 15 amino acids. V lost 1 base and J lost 7; bases outside the gene matches: 9. The CDR3 protein is CASSLGQGARDEQYF. In nucleotides, the CDR3 is TGTGCCAGCAGCTTAGGGCAGGGGGCGCGCGATGAGCAGTACTTC.

This chain uses TRBV20-1 with TRBJ2-3; 11 positions match TRBD2. The CDR3 runs to 15 residues. Germline V gene data show CDR1 as DFQATT and CDR2 as SNEGSKA (reference sequence). J was trimmed by 4 bases and V by 5 bases; bases with no gene match: 8. The CDR3 bases are TGCAGTGCTCCCCCTAGCGGGGGGAGCGCAGATACGCAGTATTTT. This encodes CSAPPSGGSADTQYF.

This rearrangement joins TRBV11-3 to TRBJ2-1; TRBD2 matches 8 bases. Trimming at V came to 2 bases and at J to 6 bases, leaving 6 bases not matched to a gene. Germline V gene lookup returns CDR1 SGHNT and CDR2 YENEEA. This CDR3 is 15 amino acids long. The CDR3 sequence is CASSLFGGGTNEQFF. In DNA, the CDR3 is TGTGCCAGCAGCTTATTCGGGGGGGGAACCAATGAGCAGTTCTTC.

V and J are TRBV14 and TRBJ2-3; D is undetermined. The CDR3 is 14 amino acids. The ends were cut back, 4 bases at V and 1 base at J, with 9 bases in the middle. Per the germline V gene, CDR1 is SGHDN and CDR2 is FVKESK. The CDR3 DNA sequence: TGTGCCAGCAGCCTAACCATCGGCACAGATACGCAGTATTTT. Translating it yields CASSLTIGTDTQYF.

For this clonotype: With a much larger clone just one base away, this may be a read error. The genes are TRBV7-2 and TRBJ2-3; D uncertain. CDR1 and CDR2 (germline): SGHTA, FQGNSA. This CDR3 is 14 amino acids long. V was pared by 0 bases and J by 0 bases, with 4 bases between. The chain's CDR3 is CASSLAISTDTQYF. The CDR3 nucleotides read TGTGCCAGCAGCTTAGCGATTAGCACAGATACGCAGTATTTT.

The chain couples TRBV6-6 to TRBJ2-7; possibly TRBD1 for D (6 bases). V lost 6 bases and J 1 base, leaving 13 bases between the germline ends. The CDR3 is 14 amino acids. CDR1 MNHNY and CDR2 SVGAGI come from the germline V gene (reference sequence). The CDR3 bases are TGTGCCAGCAGAATTGACAGGTCGTCCTACGAGCAGTACTTC. As protein: CASRIDRSSYEQYF.

The chain has TRBV11-3 and TRBJ2-1, with 9 positions matching TRBD2. V gave up 9 bases and J gave up 7 bases; unmatched junction bases: 7. This CDR3 region has 13 residues. Germline CDR1 is SGHNT and CDR2 is YENEEA. The CDR3 nucleotides read TGTGCCAGACCGGGACTAGCAGTTAATGAGCAGTTCTTC. Encoded protein: CARPGLAVNEQFF.

This clonotype appeared a single time. The junction departs from the called germline gene at one end, perhaps through a read error. The chain links TRBV7-9 to TRBJ2-7, with 7 positions matching TRBD1. This CDR3 region has 18 residues. From germline, CDR1 is SEHNR and CDR2 FQNEAQ (reference sequence). CDR3 sequence: CASGLAPIRDRESYEQYF. As DNA, the CDR3 is TGTGCCAGCGGCTTAGCTCCCATCCGGGACAGAGAATCCTACGAGCAGTACTTC.

The chain carries TRBV13 and TRBJ2-1; D is unresolved. From germline, CDR1 is PRHDT and CDR2 FYEKMQ (reference sequence). The CDR3 totals 14 residues. V lost 5 bases and J lost 3, with 11 bases in between. CDR3 coding DNA: TGTGCCAGCAGCCCCCGAACTGACTACAATGAGCAGTTCTTC. Its protein is CASSPRTDYNEQFF.

This clonotype has more than one count but fewer than ten. The chain employs TRBV20-1 and TRBJ2-4; the match to TRBD1 covers 8 bases. V dropped 4 bases and J dropped 6; count of bases not matched to a gene: 11. The CDR3 is made up of 15 amino acids. Germline V gives CDR1 DFQATT, CDR2 SNEGSKA (reference sequence). As DNA, the CDR3 is TGCAGTGCTAAACCAGGACAGGGACAAGTAAACATTCAGTACTTC. Amino acids: CSAKPGQGQVNIQYF.

The genes are TRBV6-5 and TRBJ2-1; D is possibly TRBD2 (8 bases). The ends were cut back, 7 bases at V and 4 bases at J, with 17 bases in the middle. CDR1 and CDR2 from the germline V gene are MNHEY and SVGAGI. This CDR3 is built from 15 residues. The CDR3 here is CASNRQGGGYNEQFF. CDR3 sequence (DNA): TGTGCCAGCAACAGACAGGGCGGGGGGTACAATGAGCAGTTCTTC.

The rearrangement joins TRBV2 to TRBJ2-5; 7 positions agree with TRBD1. Germline lookup yields CDR1 SNHLY and CDR2 FYNNEI. This CDR3 is built from 14 residues. With 6 bases clipped from V and 6 bases from J, the junction kept 10 bases outside the gene matches. As DNA, the CDR3 is TGTGCCAGCAGCAACGACAGGGTTCGACAGACCCAGTACTTC. It specifies CASSNDRVRQTQYF.

There are a few counts of this clonotype. The chain joins TRBV10-3 to TRBJ2-5; D unresolved. The CDR3 length is 15 residues. Per germline, CDR1 ENHRY and CDR2 SYGVKD. V lost 4 bases and J 5 bases, leaving 17 bases between the germline ends. The DNA of the CDR3 is TGTGCCATCAGTGGGCCCGATCCGAATCGGGAGACCCAGTACTTC. This encodes CAISGPDPNRETQYF.

This clonotype has a handful of counts. The CDR3 nucleotides read TGTGCCAGCAGTTTATCGGGTGTCGCGGCCAAAAACATTCAGTACTTC. Protein sequence: CASSLSGVAAKNIQYF. This sequence joins TRBV27 and TRBJ2-4; D is unclear. V was clipped by 0 bases and J by 1 base, with 10 bases between them. Germline CDR1 MNHEY, CDR2 SMNVEV (reference sequence). The CDR3 extends over 16 amino acids.

This chain connects TRBV6-2 or TRBV6-3 to TRBJ2-3; maybe TRBD2 (6 bases). Trimming stripped 2 bases from V and 6 bases from J, with 27 bases between. Germline V CDR1 and CDR2: MNHEY, SVGEGT. The CDR3 is 19 residues long. DNA of the CDR3: TGTGCCAGCAGTTACCCGTTCTACCGACTAGGCGGACTTAAGGATACGCAGTATTTT. Protein: CASSYPFYRLGGLKDTQYF.

This chain links TRBV5-6 with TRBJ2-5; 8 bases are a match to TRBD1. CDR3 length equals 16 residues. V shed 3 bases, J shed 2 bases, and the junction held 9 bases outside the gene matches. The germline V gene has CDR1 SGHDT and CDR2 YYEEEE. CDR3 bases: TGTGCCAGCAGCTCCTTACAGGGGGTCACTCAAGAGACCCAGTACTTC. Its protein is CASSSLQGVTQETQYF.

The chain employs TRBV9 and TRBJ1-6; D gene unclear. The CDR3 sequence is 13 residues long. The germline V gene has CDR1 SGDLS and CDR2 YYNGEE. Deletions cut 4 bases from V and 7 bases from J, with 9 bases between. CDR3 amino acids: CASSTMGNSPLHF. CDR3 sequence (DNA): TGTGCCAGCAGCACAATGGGCAATTCACCCCTCCACTTT.

The chain has TRBV6-1 and TRBJ2-3; D is perhaps TRBD2 (5 bases). In germline, CDR1 is MNHNS, CDR2 SASEGT. The CDR3 runs 11 residues. The germline V and J ends were trimmed by 5 bases and 14 bases, with 14 bases remaining between them. The CDR3, as DNA: TGTGCCAGCAGTCCACCAGCGGAGTCGTATTTT. It yields the protein CASSPPAESYF.

This clonotype has a handful of counts. CDR3 sequence: CASSPGAGPNLAKNIQYF. CDR3 coding DNA: TGTGCCAGCAGCCCCGGGGCAGGGCCGAATCTAGCCAAAAACATTCAGTACTTC. The V call is TRBV5-5, the J call TRBJ2-4; D might be TRBD1 or TRBD2, each matching 5 bases. The CDR3 extends over 18 amino acids. Germline assignment: CDR1 SGHKS and CDR2 YYEKEE (reference sequence). The V end was cut by 4 bases, the J end by 0 bases, with 20 bases between.

This clonotype occurred a few times. The chain has TRBV3-1 and TRBJ2-7; weak D call: TRBD2 (6 bases). The CDR3 consists of 12 residues. Germline V gene data show CDR1 as LGHDT and CDR2 as YNNKEL (reference sequence). The V and J ends lost 0 bases and 10 bases respectively, with 10 bases between them. The CDR3 nucleotides read TGTGCCAGCAGCCAAGATGGGGAGGCCCAGTACTTC. It translates to CASSQDGEAQYF.

This clonotype has just a few counts. V is TRBV20-1 and J is TRBJ1-5; the match to TRBD1 covers 9 bases. The V segment lost 5 bases and the J segment 5 bases; nucleotides outside the gene matches: 7. The CDR3 totals 14 residues. Germline V gene sequence: CDR1 DFQATT, CDR2 SNEGSKA (reference sequence). This chain's CDR3 is CSAGDRVNDQPQHF. The CDR3 DNA reads TGCAGTGCTGGGGACAGGGTAAATGATCAGCCCCAGCATTTT.